Described below is a single T cell receptor (beta chain) sequence and its context. Its antigen remains unidentified. No much larger clone is present one base from it, and per-base qualities are unavailable. The record originates from a study of vaccination effects on CD4 cells after COVID-19 (dated by TCRdb to 2022 to 2024). Regarding the study in general: Post-vaccine samples across the study were collected a median of 72 days after the second dose, with a range of 14 to 241. Altogether, approximately 10 COVID-19 convalescent patients and a few SARS-CoV-2-naive healthy vaccine recipients made up the full study. SARS-CoV-2 spike-specific CD4+ TCR repertoires were compared before and after mRNA vaccination in COVID-19 convalescent patients and in infection-naive vaccine recipients. Cultures from other donors in the study were sequenced using the Oncomine TCR Beta short-read assay on an Illumina iSeq 100. Paper-wide results and their limitations: The study was limited by a small number of convalescent patients and lacked early post-infection timepoints. Marked clonal contraction was observed in both infection-induced and vaccine-induced clones at late post-vaccination timepoints, consistent with waning T cell responses. Among healthy vaccine recipients, nearly all vaccine-induced clones were SARS-CoV-2 mono-reactive, and just 1 of 255 was cross-reactive with common cold coronaviruses.

Per the germline V gene, SGHAT is the CDR1 and FQNNGV is the CDR2. The CDR3 holds 14 amino acids from the cysteine to the phenylalanine. The only DNA kept is the CDR3, 42 bases in frame from the first base. Unmatched junction bases come to 2, with V trimmed by 6 bases and J by 1 base. In the ViraFEST assay, PBMC were stimulated with viral peptide pools, and TCR sequencing was then used to find antigen-specific CD4+ T cell clonotypes based on their expansion. After less than 13 days of culture, CD4+ T cells were isolated with the EasySep CD4+ T cell isolation kit. Two doses of either the BNT162b2 or the mRNA-1273 mRNA SARS-CoV-2 vaccine were administered to participants. Negative nucleocapsid antibody results before and after vaccination confirmed that the healthy vaccine recipients had no prior SARS-CoV-2 infection. Some 2 million PBMC per well were cultured with 9 to 10 ug/ml peptides in IMDM containing approximately 4.7% human AB serum, about 9.7 IU/ml IL-2 and gentamicin. Half of the culture medium was replaced with fresh IL-2-containing medium on days 3 and 7. Unless noted otherwise, every peptide stimulation condition was cultured in triplicate wells. Using Ficoll-Paque Plus gradient centrifugation, PBMC were separated from whole blood and then either used fresh or cryopreserved at -140C. The overlapping peptide pools covered the spike proteins of SARS-CoV-2 and of the common cold coronaviruses HCoV-NL63, HCoV-OC43 and HCoV-229E. The QIAamp micro DNA kit was used to extract genomic DNA from the cultured CD4+ T cells.

To prepare the library, the immunoSEQ multiplex PCR assay was applied. DNA from the CD4+ T cells that had been cultured and isolated underwent TCR beta CDR3 sequencing. The study's processing was this. The analysis removed non-productive TCR sequences, trimmed reads to the CDR3 region, and retained only CDR3s that were 7 or more amino acids long. Antigen-specific clonotypes were identified with the MANAFEST web app by comparing expansion in peptide wells against reference cultures. For clones to be considered positive, expansion at FDR<0.05 versus reference and all other wells, an odds ratio above 5, and a frequency above 0.1% in two replicate wells were required. A clonotype was defined as cross-reactive if the clonotype was significantly expanded both in SARS-CoV-2 spike wells and in at least one common cold coronavirus spike condition. CDR3 similarity was assessed by Levenshtein distance with the stringdist R package, and unrooted trees were built with ape in R 3.6.1. Entries here come from immuneACCESS through TCRdb and include only in-frame sequences with V and J called. Some clones fail to appear in such tables; in the studies checked, an unresolved V gene covers under half of the shortfall, and the cause of the remainder is unknown. Clone size and the V and J calls come from that table; the DNA yielded D and trimming. The sample has roughly 70,000 clones on record, roughly 74% of them singletons. The ten largest clones represent roughly 1.6% of the sample.

This receptor was identified in a human donor who received a COVID-19 vaccine. The sample in question was CD4+ T cells from PBMCs cultured with HCoV-229E spike peptides, obtained after COVID-19 vaccination. The cell subset or site label of this sample denotes: HCoV-229E spike overlapping peptide pool stimulation. The chain is assembled from TRBV11-2 and TRBJ1-3; the junction holds 8 bases that match TRBD1. The CDR3 corresponds to CASSWTGSGNTIYF. Here is the DNA: TGTGCCAGCAGTTGGACAGGGTCTGGAAACACCATATATTTT.